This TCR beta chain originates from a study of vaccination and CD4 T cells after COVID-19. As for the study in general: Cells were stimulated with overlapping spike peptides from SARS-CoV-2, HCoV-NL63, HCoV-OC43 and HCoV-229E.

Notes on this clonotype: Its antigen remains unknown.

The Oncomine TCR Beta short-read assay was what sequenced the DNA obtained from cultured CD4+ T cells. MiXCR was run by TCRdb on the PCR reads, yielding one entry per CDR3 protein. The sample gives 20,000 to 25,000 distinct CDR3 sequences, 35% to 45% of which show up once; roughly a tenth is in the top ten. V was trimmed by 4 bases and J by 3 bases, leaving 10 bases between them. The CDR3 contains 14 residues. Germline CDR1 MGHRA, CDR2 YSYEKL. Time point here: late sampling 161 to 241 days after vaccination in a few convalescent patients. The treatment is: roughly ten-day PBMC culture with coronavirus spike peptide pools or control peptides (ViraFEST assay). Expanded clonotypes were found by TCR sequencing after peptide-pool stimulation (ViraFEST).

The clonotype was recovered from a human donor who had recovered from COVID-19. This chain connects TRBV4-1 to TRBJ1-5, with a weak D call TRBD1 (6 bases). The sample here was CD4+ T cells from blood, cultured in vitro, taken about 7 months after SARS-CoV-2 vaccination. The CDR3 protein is CASSRGQDNQPQHF. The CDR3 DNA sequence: TGCGCCAGCAGCCGGGGACAAGACAATCAGCCCCAGCATTTT.